The text below deals with one TCR beta chain. Its antigen is not known. Profiled with immunoSEQ multiplex PCR; TCRdb holds only in-frame clones, not every one. This sample has 90,000 to 110,000 clones, with around 93% found just once. Looked up from germline, CDR1 is SGHTS and CDR2 is YDEGEE. V lost 2 bases to trimming and J lost 2 bases, with 8 bases between them. This CDR3 region has 13 residues. This sample was included in a study of T cell responses to AZD1222 COVID-19 vaccine. The study's findings and limits: All repertoire sampling was performed exclusively after the peak T cell response.

This chain joins TRBV5-8 and TRBJ2-7; the D is unclear. Sequenced material: peripheral blood, taken on day 0 of AZD1222 vaccination. The TCR originated in an adult in good health. The CDR3 DNA sequence: TGTGCCAGCAGCTTTCCCGGACCCTACGAGCAGTACTTC. Translation: CASSFPGPYEQYF.